These T cell receptor beta chains were read from a single sample in a study of T cells expressing NK-cell markers. No DNA is given; TCRdb re-called the 5' RACE reads and lists each CDR3 protein once. The sample table includes around 550,000 distinct CDR3 sequences. Sequenced sample: blood T cells: a sorted CD56 or NKG2C T cell subset, CD4+ or CD8+ T cells, or bulk PBMC T cells (not recorded which). These TCRs come from a man between 18 and 35 years old in good health. CDR3s include the opening cysteine and the closing phenylalanine or tryptophan.

v_gene: TRBV5-1; j_gene: TRBJ2-3; CDR3aa: CASSLARDGTDTQYF
v_gene: TRBV7-8; j_gene: TRBJ2-7; CDR3aa: CASSSKRADTYEQYF
v_gene: TRBV27; j_gene: TRBJ2-7; CDR3aa: CASSFNGVSPEQYF
v_gene: TRBV7-2; j_gene: TRBJ2-3; CDR3aa: CASSYGLAGVLTDTQYF
v_gene: TRBV29-1; j_gene: TRBJ1-2; CDR3aa: CSVVLGDGYTF
v_gene: TRBV5-1; j_gene: TRBJ1-1; CDR3aa: CASSLGRLLNTEAFF
v_gene: TRBV2; j_gene: TRBJ2-1; CDR3aa: CASSKVSGNYNEQFF
v_gene: TRBV12-3/TRBV12-4; j_gene: TRBJ2-5; CDR3aa: CASSSWTEVGETQYF
v_gene: TRBV20-1; j_gene: TRBJ2-2; CDR3aa: CSARELGQGAPGELFF
v_gene: TRBV5-1; j_gene: TRBJ2-1; CDR3aa: CASSAGQAVRHNEQFF
v_gene: TRBV11-3; j_gene: TRBJ1-3; CDR3aa: CASSLSSRNSGNTIYF
v_gene: TRBV12-3/TRBV12-4; j_gene: TRBJ2-1; CDR3aa: CASSLWREHDEQFF
v_gene: TRBV7-8; j_gene: TRBJ2-5; CDR3aa: CASSAAELETQYF
v_gene: TRBV7-9; j_gene: TRBJ2-2; CDR3aa: CASSPGTGVSTGELFF
v_gene: TRBV4-3; j_gene: TRBJ1-3; CDR3aa: CASSQDRALGGNTIYF
v_gene: TRBV7-8; j_gene: TRBJ2-1; CDR3aa: CASSDGLAGVGEQFF
v_gene: TRBV7-2; j_gene: TRBJ2-7; CDR3aa: CASSSNTISHPEQYF
v_gene: TRBV10-3; j_gene: TRBJ2-3; CDR3aa: CAAKGSLASDTQYF
v_gene: TRBV10-3; j_gene: TRBJ2-1; CDR3aa: CAISDLAGAADDEQFF
v_gene: TRBV20-1; j_gene: TRBJ1-1; CDR3aa: CSAPARNTEAFF
v_gene: TRBV4-1; j_gene: TRBJ2-2; CDR3aa: CASSQDNREKSRSFF
v_gene: TRBV19; j_gene: TRBJ2-3; CDR3aa: CASSAEQGASGTDTQYF
v_gene: TRBV25-1; j_gene: TRBJ2-2; CDR3aa: CASSVQTNTGELFF
v_gene: TRBV27; j_gene: TRBJ1-1; CDR3aa: CASSYIGGRLEAFF
v_gene: TRBV9; j_gene: TRBJ2-1; CDR3aa: CASSVGVLAGVNEQFF
v_gene: TRBV12-3/TRBV12-4; j_gene: TRBJ1-5; CDR3aa: CASRPGGGPQPQHF
v_gene: TRBV12-3/TRBV12-4; j_gene: TRBJ1-3; CDR3aa: CASKTGARNTIYF
v_gene: TRBV6-5; j_gene: TRBJ2-3; CDR3aa: CASSYSIGRKSDTQYF
v_gene: TRBV5-1; j_gene: TRBJ1-1; CDR3aa: CASSWRTGGTEAFF
v_gene: TRBV6-5; j_gene: TRBJ1-4; CDR3aa: CASSYSGAEKLFF
v_gene: TRBV7-6; j_gene: TRBJ1-1; CDR3aa: CASTPGGLTEAFF
v_gene: TRBV9; j_gene: TRBJ1-1; CDR3aa: CASSPPVQGVVAEAFF
v_gene: TRBV24-1; j_gene: TRBJ2-2; CDR3aa: CATSDSRRELFF
v_gene: TRBV12-3/TRBV12-4; j_gene: TRBJ2-1; CDR3aa: CASSLEGSSGRALGEQFF
v_gene: TRBV7-8; j_gene: TRBJ2-3; CDR3aa: CASSLSPPDTQYF
v_gene: TRBV20-1; j_gene: TRBJ2-7; CDR3aa: CSAREGYEQYF
v_gene: TRBV11-2; j_gene: TRBJ2-1; CDR3aa: CASSLDRAGEPKQFF
v_gene: TRBV7-8; j_gene: TRBJ2-4; CDR3aa: CASSLKLLEEAKNIQYF
v_gene: TRBV5-1; j_gene: TRBJ2-1; CDR3aa: CASSSARDYLRDEQFF
v_gene: TRBV27; j_gene: TRBJ2-7; CDR3aa: CASRGLGLSSYEQYF